This entry is about one T cell receptor (beta chain). Its target is not known. Each of the donors was a healthy bone marrow donor. The data are from a study of cytomegalovirus exposure and HLA in healthy donors. Study details: An analysis done earlier identified 120 million or so unique TCR beta sequences from approximately 200 million T cells.

The V end lost 7 bases, the J end lost 5 bases, and 15 bases lay between the germline ends. Germline V gene lookup returns CDR1 SGHRS and CDR2 YFSETQ. The CDR3 contains 13 residues. The study, taken as a whole, reports: Reportedly, diagnosis of cytomegalovirus status by the classifier showed high specificity and sensitivity. A prior analysis recorded that most TCR beta V segments were productive about 87% or about 30% of the time.

60 Vbeta and 13 Jbeta primers were used in PCR. Only in-frame clones appear in the TCRdb table, and some are missing; sequencing was by immunoSEQ multiplex PCR. This sample has approximately 130,000 clones; about 82% occur once, and the top ten carry approximately 2%. This TCR was recovered from a female donor in good health and CMV-seropositive. The chain has TRBV5-1 and TRBJ2-5; D is perhaps TRBD2 (6 bases). The sequenced material came from PBMCs. The CDR3 DNA reads TGCGCCAGCTTCGAGACGGGGAGGGAGACCCAGTACTTC. This encodes CASFETGRETQYF.